The rows below give T cell receptor beta chains drawn from one sample of a study of spatial heterogeneity in lung cancer. TCRdb itself ran the 5' RACE reads through MiXCR, one entry per CDR3 protein. This sample yields roughly 9,000 distinct CDR3 sequences, of which more than 4.5% are seen a single time; around 14% belongs to the top ten. The material sequenced was lung tumor tissue, taken at surgery. The receptors were gathered from a female donor with early-stage non-small cell lung cancer. The CDR3 runs from the conserved cysteine through the conserved F or W. The D gene is left open where the match is weak. Size is omitted from some rows. Given values are once, few, many or a class for expanded clones.

TRBV20-1,NA,NA,TRBJ1-6,CSALRAITSPLHF,TGCAGTGCTCTTCGGGCAATAACTTCACCCCTCCACTTT
TRBV15,medium-sized,NA,TRBJ2-7,CATSRFQTASDEQYF,TGTGCCACCAGCAGATTTCAGACAGCCTCGGACGAGCAGTACTTC
TRBV29-1,medium-sized,TRBD1,TRBJ1-2,CSVLGQVVGYTF,TGCAGCGTTCTTGGACAGGTCGTAGGCTACACCTTC
TRBV20-1,many,TRBD1,TRBJ1-1,CSAREPRQGPNTEAFF,TGCAGTGCTAGAGAACCCCGACAGGGGCCTAACACTGAAGCTTTCTTT
TRBV5-1,many,NA,TRBJ2-1,CASSKSYSQAGNEQFF,TGCGCCAGCAGCAAGAGCTATTCGCAGGCCGGCAATGAGCAGTTCTTC
TRBV3-1,many,NA,TRBJ1-5,CASSQDLGQPQHF,TGTGCCAGCAGCCAAGATCTAGGTCAGCCCCAGCATTTT
TRBV5-1,many,NA,TRBJ2-6,CASSLAPGTGSGANVLTF,TGCGCCAGCAGCTTGGCCCCAGGAACGGGGTCTGGGGCCAACGTCCTGACTTTC
TRBV6-1,large,TRBD1,TRBJ1-2,CASSLGQGASYGYTF,TGTGCCAGCAGTTTAGGACAGGGAGCCTCCTATGGCTACACCTTC
TRBV5-1,few,NA,TRBJ2-7,CASSFSRGEGYEQYF,TGCGCCAGCAGCTTTTCAAGAGGGGAAGGCTACGAGCAGTACTTC
TRBV5-4,many,NA,TRBJ2-3,CASSLLSGTRTDTQYF,TGTGCCAGCAGCCTTCTTAGCGGAACCCGCACAGATACGCAGTATTTT
TRBV28,many,TRBD1,TRBJ1-2,CASSPHADRGFYGYTF,TGTGCCAGCAGTCCGCATGCTGACAGGGGTTTCTATGGCTACACCTTC
TRBV28,medium-sized,TRBD1,TRBJ2-7,CASSSTGTGGVYEQYF,TGTGCCAGCAGTTCTACCGGGACAGGGGGCGTCTACGAGCAGTACTTC
TRBV29-1,NA,NA,TRBJ2-3,CSVGGQLEDTQYF,TGCAGCGTTGGGGGGCAGCTTGAAGATACGCAGTATTTT
TRBV25-1,many,NA,TRBJ2-1,CASSKSVTHSYNEQFF,TGTGCCAGCAGTAAGAGCGTAACCCACTCCTACAATGAGCAGTTCTTC
TRBV7-3,many,TRBD2,TRBJ2-2,CASSLNAGRAGTGELFF,TGTGCCAGCAGCTTAAACGCCGGGAGGGCGGGCACCGGGGAGCTGTTTTTT
TRBV5-1,many,TRBD1,TRBJ2-5,CASSLGTGGRETQYF,TGCGCCAGCAGCCTTGGGACAGGGGGAAGAGAGACCCAGTACTTC
TRBV7-9,few,NA,TRBJ2-5,CASRRGEETQYF,TGTGCCAGCAGGAGGGGTGAGGAGACCCAGTACTTC
TRBV7-9,many,NA,TRBJ1-1,CASSLVSGDTEAFF,TGTGCCAGCAGCTTAGTCAGCGGGGACACTGAAGCTTTCTTT
TRBV6-6,few,NA,TRBJ1-5,CASSSQINQPQHF,TGTGCCAGCAGTTCACAGATTAATCAGCCCCAGCATTTT
TRBV27,NA,NA,TRBJ1-1,CESSPLSGPEAFF,TGTGAAAGCAGCCCCCTTTCAGGTCCTGAAGCTTTCTTT